Below, one T cell receptor beta chain is given with its context. These data originate in a study of blood T cell repertoires in COVID-19. Study summary: Nucleic acid was either cDNA or gDNA, and it came from T cells, B-cell-depleted T cells, or PBMCs.

Authors' methods: Reference gene primers were amplified, and this amplification served to estimate nucleated cell counts. Sequencing used immunoSEQ multiplex PCR; TCRdb keeps in-frame clones, though not all of them. That table supplies the V and J calls and clone size; D and trimming were determined from the DNA. Here the sample spans more than 100,000 clones, over 65% being singletons. This CDR3 is built from 16 residues. V shed 1 base and J 0 bases; nucleotides not matched to a gene: 2. The germline CDR1 and CDR2 sequences are GTSNPN and SVGIG (reference sequence). V and J are TRBV30 and TRBJ2-3; TRBD2 aligns across 12 bases. The origin of this receptor is a woman aged 70-85 years with acute or convalescent COVID-19. Input material: peripheral blood. As DNA, the CDR3 is TGTGCCTGGAGTGGTGGACTAGCGGGGAGCACAGATACGCAGTATTTT. As protein: CAWSGGLAGSTDTQYF.